The source of this T cell receptor beta chain is a study of identical twins. General observations from the study: Insertions were reduced in abundant cord blood beta clonotypes but not in memory repertoires.

The CDR3 is made up of 11 amino acids. Germline V lookup: CDR1 GTSNPN, CDR2 SVGIG (reference sequence). V was trimmed by 2 bases and J by 12 bases, leaving 8 bases between them. MiXCR was run by TCRdb on the 5' RACE reads, yielding one entry per CDR3 protein. Among around 250,000 distinct CDR3 sequences listed, approximately 11% were seen once. Points on this clonotype: Its antigen is undetermined.

This sample was shared with a second study, whose subject was yellow fever vaccine responses in identical twins. As that study records: In identical twins, vaccine T cell responses appeared partly shared and partly individual.

This rearrangement joins TRBV30 to TRBJ2-6; no firm D call. This TCR derives from a woman aged 18-29 years in good health. The sequenced material came from memory (CD45RO+) T cells sorted from blood. The CDR3 DNA sequence: TGTGCCTGGAGTTATGATGGCGTCCTGACTTTC. This encodes CAWSYDGVLTF.